This TCR beta chain stems from a study of blood T cell repertoires in COVID-19. Turning to the study itself: From the United States, Italy and Spain came samples of acute and convalescent COVID-19.

Clones were read by immunoSEQ multiplex PCR, and TCRdb kept only the in-frame ones, dropping some. The table records about 41,000 clones, around 83% of them present only once. Trimming left V 0 bases short and J 2 bases short, with 11 bases between. The CDR3 runs to 15 residues. Germline-derived CDR1 and CDR2 are MNHEY and SVGAGI. V and J are TRBV6-5 and TRBJ2-7, with D maybe TRBD2 (6 bases). What was sequenced was peripheral blood. This receptor was identified in a woman aged 80 or over with active or convalescent COVID-19. In DNA form, the CDR3 reads TGTGCCAGCAGTTACTCAGGGGCGGGGACCTACGAGCAGTACTTC. Translated: CASSYSGAGTYEQYF.